These T cell receptor beta chains were read from a single sample in a study of blood T cell repertoires in COVID-19. Clones were read by immunoSEQ multiplex PCR, and TCRdb kept only the in-frame ones, dropping some. The sample contains 46,000 or so clones, approximately 89% of which appear only once. Input material: peripheral blood. The receptor source for this set is a man aged 50 or older with acute or convalescent COVID-19. Each CDR3 is given with its conserved first and last residue. The order of the fields is D gene, clone size, V gene, J gene, CDR3 DNA, CDR3 protein. D genes are given only for firm matches. Clone sizes are given selectively: once, few, many, or a class where the clone is expanded.

d_gene: .
abundance: .
v_gene: TRBV30
j_gene: TRBJ1-4
CDR3nt: TGTGCCTGGAGTGGGACCACAGGGATGAAACTGTTTTTT
CDR3aa: CAWSGTTGMKLFF

d_gene: .
abundance: .
v_gene: TRBV7-2
j_gene: TRBJ1-4
CDR3nt: TGTGCCAGCAGCCACACTACCGGGGGTGAAAAACTGTTTTTT
CDR3aa: CASSHTTGGEKLFF

d_gene: TRBD1
abundance: .
v_gene: TRBV5-8
j_gene: TRBJ2-7
CDR3nt: TGTGCCAGCAGCCCGGACAGGGGAGAGGCCTACGAGCAGTACTTC
CDR3aa: CASSPDRGEAYEQYF

d_gene: .
abundance: .
v_gene: TRBV18
j_gene: TRBJ2-3
CDR3nt: TGTGCCAGCTCCCTCTTAACAGATACGCAGTATTTT
CDR3aa: CASSLLTDTQYF

d_gene: TRBD2
abundance: .
v_gene: TRBV14
j_gene: TRBJ2-7
CDR3nt: TGTGCCAGCAGCCCACTAGCGGGGGCCTTCTACGAGCAGTACTTC
CDR3aa: CASSPLAGAFYEQYF

d_gene: TRBD2
abundance: .
v_gene: TRBV7-9
j_gene: TRBJ2-1
CDR3nt: TGTGCCAGCACCGCGGGGGGCGGGAGCAACCCGACTGGTGAGCAGTTCTTC
CDR3aa: CASTAGGGSNPTGEQFF

d_gene: .
abundance: .
v_gene: TRBV19
j_gene: TRBJ1-5
CDR3nt: TGTGCCAGTAGTCGGGGGGGCAATCAGCCCCAGCATTTT
CDR3aa: CASSRGGNQPQHF

d_gene: TRBD2
abundance: .
v_gene: TRBV7-9
j_gene: TRBJ2-3
CDR3nt: TGTGCCAGCAGCTATAGCGGGATAGTAGCAGATACGCAGTATTTT
CDR3aa: CASSYSGIVADTQYF

d_gene: TRBD2
abundance: .
v_gene: TRBV2
j_gene: TRBJ2-3
CDR3nt: TGTGCCAGCAGTGAAAGACTAGCGGGAGTGAGCACAGATACGCAGTATTTT
CDR3aa: CASSERLAGVSTDTQYF

d_gene: .
abundance: .
v_gene: TRBV7-9
j_gene: TRBJ2-3
CDR3nt: TGTGCCAGCAGCTTAGGACGGAGGGACGTCTACACAGATACGCAGTATTTT
CDR3aa: CASSLGRRDVYTDTQYF

d_gene: .
abundance: .
v_gene: TRBV2
j_gene: TRBJ2-2
CDR3nt: TGTGCCTCCACCGGCGCCTCGGGCACCGGGGAGCTGTTTTTT
CDR3aa: CASTGASGTGELFF

d_gene: TRBD1
abundance: .
v_gene: TRBV28
j_gene: TRBJ1-3
CDR3nt: TGTGCCACCTCCATCCTCGGGCAGGGGGTGTTGGGGAACACCATATATTTT
CDR3aa: CATSILGQGVLGNTIYF

d_gene: .
abundance: .
v_gene: TRBV12-3/TRBV12-4
j_gene: TRBJ1-1
CDR3nt: TGTGCCAGCAGCCATCAATCGGGTGAAGCTTTCTTT
CDR3aa: CASSHQSGEAFF

d_gene: TRBD1
abundance: .
v_gene: TRBV11-3
j_gene: TRBJ2-3
CDR3nt: TGTGCCAGCAGCTCCGGGACAGGGGGCACAGATACGCAGTATTTT
CDR3aa: CASSSGTGGTDTQYF

d_gene: TRBD1
abundance: .
v_gene: TRBV30
j_gene: TRBJ1-1
CDR3nt: TGTGCCTGGAGTGGGCAGGGGGTCACTGAAGCTTTCTTT
CDR3aa: CAWSGQGVTEAFF

d_gene: TRBD1
abundance: .
v_gene: TRBV28
j_gene: TRBJ1-2
CDR3nt: TGTGCCAGCAGGAACTTAGGACAGGGAGACTATGGCTACACCTTC
CDR3aa: CASRNLGQGDYGYTF

d_gene: .
abundance: .
v_gene: TRBV28
j_gene: TRBJ1-2
CDR3nt: TGTGCCAGCAGTCTTGTAGGGGTCCCCTATGGCTACACCTTC
CDR3aa: CASSLVGVPYGYTF

d_gene: TRBD2
abundance: .
v_gene: TRBV6-6
j_gene: TRBJ2-7
CDR3nt: TGTGCCAGCAGGGAGCGGGGGAAAAAAGACGAGCAGTACTTC
CDR3aa: CASRERGKKDEQYF

d_gene: TRBD1
abundance: .
v_gene: TRBV5-1
j_gene: TRBJ2-2
CDR3nt: TGCGCCAGCAGCCGGACAGGGAATACCGGGGAGCTGTTTTTT
CDR3aa: CASSRTGNTGELFF

d_gene: .
abundance: .
v_gene: TRBV21-1
j_gene: TRBJ1-2
CDR3nt: TGTGCCAGCAGCCCCCGGACACCCTCAGAGGGCTACACCTTC
CDR3aa: CASSPRTPSEGYTF

d_gene: TRBD1
abundance: .
v_gene: TRBV27
j_gene: TRBJ1-6
CDR3nt: TGTGCCAGCAGTCCGACAGGGGGCCCCCTCCACTTT
CDR3aa: CASSPTGGPLHF

d_gene: TRBD1
abundance: .
v_gene: TRBV2
j_gene: TRBJ1-2
CDR3nt: TGTGCCAGCAGAGGGACAGCAAACTATGGCTACACCTTC
CDR3aa: CASRGTANYGYTF

d_gene: TRBD1
abundance: .
v_gene: TRBV12-5
j_gene: TRBJ1-1
CDR3nt: TGTGCTAGTGGCCCACAGGGGGCGGATTTCTTT
CDR3aa: CASGPQGADFF

d_gene: TRBD1
abundance: .
v_gene: TRBV15
j_gene: TRBJ1-5
CDR3nt: TGTGCCACCAGCAGAGCTTTAGGACAGGGCAATCAGCCCCAGCATTTT
CDR3aa: CATSRALGQGNQPQHF

d_gene: TRBD1
abundance: .
v_gene: TRBV7-8
j_gene: TRBJ1-4
CDR3nt: TGTGCCAGCAGCTCTAGGACAGGGGGAGGTGAAAAACTGTTTTTT
CDR3aa: CASSSRTGGGEKLFF

d_gene: TRBD1
abundance: .
v_gene: TRBV9
j_gene: TRBJ1-2
CDR3nt: TGTGCCAGCAGCGGACAGGGGGCTTCTAACTATGGCTACACCTTC
CDR3aa: CASSGQGASNYGYTF

d_gene: .
abundance: once
v_gene: TRBV30
j_gene: TRBJ1-6
CDR3nt: TGTGCCTCGACTAGGAGGCCTAATTCACCCCTCCACTTT
CDR3aa: CASTRRPNSPLHF

d_gene: TRBD2
abundance: .
v_gene: TRBV5-6
j_gene: TRBJ2-7
CDR3nt: TGTGCCAGCAGCGCACGCCAACTAGCGGGAGGGGGCGAGCAGTACTTC
CDR3aa: CASSARQLAGGGEQYF

d_gene: .
abundance: .
v_gene: TRBV4-2
j_gene: TRBJ1-4
CDR3nt: TGTGCCAGCAGCCCCTTGGGGAGAGGGTTAGAGCGTAATGAAAAACTGTTTTTT
CDR3aa: CASSPLGRGLERNEKLFF

d_gene: .
abundance: .
v_gene: TRBV24-1
j_gene: TRBJ1-5
CDR3nt: TGTGCCACCAGTCCCTTGGGGGGACCGGGCAATCAGCCCCAGCATTTT
CDR3aa: CATSPLGGPGNQPQHF

d_gene: .
abundance: .
v_gene: TRBV4-1
j_gene: TRBJ2-2
CDR3nt: TGCGCCAGCACTCCAGGGTCCACCGGGGAGCTGTTTTTT
CDR3aa: CASTPGSTGELFF

d_gene: .
abundance: .
v_gene: TRBV3-1/TRBV3-2
j_gene: TRBJ2-5
CDR3nt: TGTGCCAGCAGCCAAGATCGGGAGACCCAGTACTTC
CDR3aa: CASSQDRETQYF

d_gene: .
abundance: .
v_gene: TRBV28
j_gene: TRBJ1-4
CDR3nt: TGTGCCAGCAGCATTCATCTAGGACAGAGCAATGAAAAACTGTTTTTT
CDR3aa: CASSIHLGQSNEKLFF

d_gene: TRBD1
abundance: .
v_gene: TRBV24-1
j_gene: TRBJ2-3
CDR3nt: TGTGCCACCAGTGATATTCAGGGGGATTGGGAAGATACGCAGTATTTT
CDR3aa: CATSDIQGDWEDTQYF

d_gene: .
abundance: .
v_gene: TRBV9
j_gene: TRBJ2-7
CDR3nt: TGTGCCAGCAGCGTGGATCCGGGGGTCTCTGGGGAGCAGTACTTC
CDR3aa: CASSVDPGVSGEQYF

d_gene: .
abundance: .
v_gene: TRBV9
j_gene: TRBJ2-3
CDR3nt: TGTGCCAGCAGCGTAGGGGTCCCAGGCAGGTCAACCACAGATACGCAGTATTTT
CDR3aa: CASSVGVPGRSTTDTQYF

d_gene: .
abundance: few
v_gene: TRBV2
j_gene: TRBJ1-1
CDR3nt: TGTGCCACCGGGAGAACTGAAGCTTTCTTT
CDR3aa: CATGRTEAFF

d_gene: .
abundance: few
v_gene: TRBV7-2
j_gene: TRBJ2-7
CDR3nt: TGTGCCAGCAGCTTAGTCCCAGGGCAGCTCGACGAGCAGTACTTC
CDR3aa: CASSLVPGQLDEQYF

d_gene: .
abundance: .
v_gene: TRBV3-1/TRBV3-2
j_gene: TRBJ1-4
CDR3nt: TGTGCCAGCAGCCAAGATGCGAGGAAACTGTTTTTT
CDR3aa: CASSQDARKLFF

d_gene: TRBD1
abundance: .
v_gene: TRBV19
j_gene: TRBJ1-5
CDR3nt: TGTGCCAGTAGTATCGGGGGATGGGACAGCCATAGCAATCAGCCCCAGCATTTT
CDR3aa: CASSIGGWDSHSNQPQHF

d_gene: .
abundance: once
v_gene: TRBV3-1/TRBV3-2
j_gene: TRBJ1-1
CDR3nt: TGTGCCAGCAGCCAGGCGAACGGGGGCACTGAAGCTTTCTTT
CDR3aa: CASSQANGGTEAFF